This TCR beta chain came from a study of graft-versus-host responses after intestinal transplantation. As for the study in general: Tacrolimus and steroids were given for roughly 3 years to all recipients after anti-thymocyte globulin induction.

Worth noting for this clone: Its antigen is currently unknown.

The assay was immunoSEQ multiplex PCR, and TCRdb's table has in-frame clones only and misses some. This sample has tens of thousands of clones; 75% to 90% occur once, and the top ten carry roughly 5%. Study findings and constraints: The recipient marrow held GvH clones, and some of them showed up first in ileum or blood.

Trimming left V 1 base short and J 6 bases short, with 9 bases between. This CDR3 is 13 amino acids long. Germline loops: CDR1 SEHNR, CDR2 FQNEAQ (reference sequence). The source is a human patient who received an intestinal transplant, so some T cells may come from the graft donor. Sequencing was performed on PBMCs, taken just over 64 days after intestinal transplantation. The chain has TRBV7-9 and TRBJ1-1; D is unclear. The CDR3 protein is CASSLVGTPEAFF. The CDR3, as DNA: TGTGCCAGCAGCTTAGTTGGCACCCCTGAAGCTTTCTTT.